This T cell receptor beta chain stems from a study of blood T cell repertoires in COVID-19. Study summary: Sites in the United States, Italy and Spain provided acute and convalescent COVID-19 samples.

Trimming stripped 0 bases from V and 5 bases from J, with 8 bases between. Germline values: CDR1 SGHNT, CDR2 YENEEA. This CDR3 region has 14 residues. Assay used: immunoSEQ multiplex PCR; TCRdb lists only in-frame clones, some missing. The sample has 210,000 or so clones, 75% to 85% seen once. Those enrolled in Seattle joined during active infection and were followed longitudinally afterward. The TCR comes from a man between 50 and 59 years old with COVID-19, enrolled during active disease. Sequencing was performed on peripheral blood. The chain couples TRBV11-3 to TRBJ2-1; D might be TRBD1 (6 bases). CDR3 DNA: TGTGCCAGCAGCTTAGATAACAGGGACAATGAGCAGTTCTTC. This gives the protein CASSLDNRDNEQFF. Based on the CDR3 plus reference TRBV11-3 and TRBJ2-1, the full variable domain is EAGVVQSPRYKIIEKKQPVAFWCNPISGHNTLYWYLQNLGQGPELLIRYENEEAVDDSQLPKDRFSAERLKGVDSTLKIQPAELGDSAVYLCASSLDNRDNEQFFGPGTRLTVL.